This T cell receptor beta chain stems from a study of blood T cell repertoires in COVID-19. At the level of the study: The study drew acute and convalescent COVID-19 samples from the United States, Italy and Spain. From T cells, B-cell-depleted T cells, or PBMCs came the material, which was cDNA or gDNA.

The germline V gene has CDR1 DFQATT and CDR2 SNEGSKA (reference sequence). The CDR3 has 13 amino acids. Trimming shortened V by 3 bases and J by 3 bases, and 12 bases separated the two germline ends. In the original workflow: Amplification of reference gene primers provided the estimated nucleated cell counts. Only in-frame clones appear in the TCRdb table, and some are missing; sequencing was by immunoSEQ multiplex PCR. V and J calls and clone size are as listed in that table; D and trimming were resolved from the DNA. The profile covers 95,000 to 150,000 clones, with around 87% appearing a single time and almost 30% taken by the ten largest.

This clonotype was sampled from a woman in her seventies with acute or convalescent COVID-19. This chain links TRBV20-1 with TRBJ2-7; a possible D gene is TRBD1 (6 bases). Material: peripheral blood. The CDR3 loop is CSASLGAGYEQYF. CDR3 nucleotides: TGCAGTGCTAGTTTGGGGGCTGGCTACGAGCAGTACTTC.